Described below is a single T cell receptor beta chain sequence and its context. The target antigen is unknown. The PCR ran on 60 Vbeta and 13 Jbeta primers. The table came from immunoSEQ multiplex PCR; TCRdb's copy has only in-frame clones and leaves some out. The data hold about 160,000 clones, with approximately 88% observed a single time. The data are from a study of cytomegalovirus exposure and HLA in healthy donors. Study-level results: Researchers reported from a later analysis that most CMV-associated TCR beta chains appeared HLA-restricted. Being indistinguishable, some V segments were excluded, TRBV6-2 and TRBV6-3 among them. TCR beta chain V- and J-gene trimming was linked, in a later analysis, to a missense variant in DCLRE1C.

There are 14 residues in the CDR3. CDR1 SGDLS and CDR2 YYNGEE come from the germline V gene. V was cut by 4 bases and J by 6 bases, with 14 bases left in between. Sequenced: PBMCs. The receptor comes from a boy between 2 and 10 years old in good health and CMV-seronegative. J is TRBJ2-1 and V is TRBV9; D not certain. The CDR3 DNA is TGTGCCAGCAGCCTTCTTAGCTCGAGCAATGAGCAGTTCTTC. Translating it yields CASSLLSSSNEQFF.